Sequencing of this T cell receptor (beta chain) was carried out in a study of CD8 T cells in Susac syndrome. CD8+ and CD4+ T cells circulating in blood were sequenced for TCR beta. The CDR3 has 13 residues. Trimming pared 6 bases from V and 0 bases from J, leaving 11 bases between. CDR1 and CDR2 from the germline V gene are GTSNPN and SVGIG (reference sequence). The study, taken as a whole, reports: Clonal expansion did not appear in Susac syndrome CD4+ T cell repertoires.

As for this clonotype: Its specificity is not known.

Random hexamers primed reverse transcription of about 0.45 to 1 ug RNA. An immunoSEQ multiplex PCR amplified TCR beta CDR3 over 54 Vbeta and 13 Jbeta. TCRdb used MiXCR to reprocess the immunoSEQ multiplex PCR reads, holding one entry per CDR3 protein. The table shows some 240,000 distinct CDR3 sequences, with 95% to 97% occurring only once. This chain joins TRBV30 and TRBJ1-1; D possibly corresponds to TRBD1 (6 bases). The TCR sequence derives from a human donor with Susac syndrome. Sequencing used CD4+ T cells from PBMCs. CDR3 sequence reads: CACNRQVNTEAFF. The CDR3 nucleotides are TGTGCCTGCAACCGACAGGTGAACACTGAAGCTTTCTTT.